One sample yielded the 11 T cell receptor beta chains listed below, sequenced in a study of Ad26.COV2.S vaccination and SARS-CoV-2 variants. Using immunoSEQ multiplex PCR, the repertoire was profiled, and TCRdb retains in-frame clones only, with some absent. The sample lists about 350,000 clones, around 90% seen once, with under 4% in the top ten. The sample in question was peripheral blood, obtained after recovery from COVID-19. These receptors were taken from a human donor who had recovered from COVID-19.

This clone occurred once. This chain uses TRBV6-5 with TRBJ1-1; D gene unclear. The germline V and J ends were trimmed by 8 bases and 1 base, with 17 bases remaining between them. This CDR3 comprises 15 residues. Germline assignment: CDR1 MNHEY and CDR2 SVGAGI. The CDR3 is CASGRQAAANTEAFF. In DNA form, the CDR3 reads TGTGCCAGCGGCCGGCAGGCAGCAGCGAACACTGAAGCTTTCTTT.

This clone has just one count. This chain joins TRBV4-1 and TRBJ2-1; 8 positions match TRBD2. Germline V gene sequence: CDR1 MGHRA, CDR2 YSYEKL. CDR3 size: 15 residues. V shed 2 bases, J shed 9 bases, and the junction held 9 bases outside the gene matches. CDR3: CASSQSPREGGEQFF. The CDR3 bases are TGCGCCAGCAGCCAATCACCCCGGGAGGGGGGTGAGCAGTTCTTC.

The chain carries TRBV7-9 and TRBJ1-1; D unclear. Trimming took off 1 base at V and 1 base at J, with 10 bases between the two ends. CDR1 is SEHNR and CDR2 is FQNEAQ in the germline V gene (reference sequence). CDR3 length: 15 residues. Here the CDR3 reads CASSLDRVSNTEAFF. Here the CDR3 DNA reads TGTGCCAGCAGCTTAGATCGGGTCTCGAACACTGAAGCTTTCTTT. Using reference TRBV7-9 and TRBJ1-1 for the parts outside the CDR3, the full variable domain is DTGVSQNPRHKITKRGQNVTFRCDPISEHNRLYWYRQTLGQGPEFLTYFQNEAQLEKSRLLSDRFSAERPKGSFSTLEIQRTEQGDSAMYLCASSLDRVSNTEAFFGQGTRLTVV.

This chain links TRBV27 with TRBJ2-2, with D perhaps TRBD1 (5 bases). Germline V gene lookup returns CDR1 MNHEY and CDR2 SMNVEV (reference sequence). This CDR3 has 14 residues. Trimming stripped 10 bases from V and 3 bases from J, with 15 bases between. CDR3 coding DNA: TGTGCCACCCACCCTCGACAGTACACCGGGGAGCTGTTTTTT. This sequence encodes CATHPRQYTGELFF.

This clone was recorded only once. The genes are TRBV19 and TRBJ1-1; D perhaps matches TRBD1 (5 bases). This CDR3 comprises 17 residues. V gave up 7 bases and J gave up 5 bases, with 26 bases separating them. Germline V CDR1 and CDR2: LNHDA, SQIVND (reference sequence). The CDR3 protein is CASMGRGLVMMETEAFF. CDR3 nucleotide sequence: TGTGCCAGTATGGGGCGAGGGCTGGTTATGATGGAGACTGAAGCTTTCTTT.

The V call is TRBV24-1, the J call TRBJ2-2, with D unclear. Looked up from germline, CDR1 is KGHDR and CDR2 is SFDVKD. Trimming removed 3 bases at V and 3 bases at J, with 4 bases between. This CDR3 spans 13 amino acids. The CDR3 DNA reads as TGTGCCACCAGTGATCCGGACACCGGGGAGCTGTTTTTT. It is translated as CATSDPDTGELFF.

The V call is TRBV9, the J call TRBJ2-7; no reliable D call. V was pared by 4 bases and J by 2 bases, with 13 bases between. The CDR3 loop spans 14 amino acids. Germline values: CDR1 SGDLS, CDR2 YYNGEE. This CDR3 reads CASSSQGFTYEQYF. In DNA, the CDR3 is TGTGCCAGCAGCTCTCAAGGATTTACCTACGAGCAGTACTTC.

The chain links TRBV7-9 to TRBJ1-2, with 8 bases that match TRBD1. Trimming took 4 bases from V and 5 from J; bases not matched to a gene: 9. The CDR3 sequence is 15 residues long. From germline, CDR1 is SEHNR and CDR2 FQNEAQ (reference sequence). CDR3 loop: CASSYEGTGRYGYTF. As DNA, the CDR3 is TGTGCCAGCAGCTACGAGGGGACAGGAAGATATGGCTACACCTTC.

The CDR3 DNA reads TGTGCCAGCGGGCCGGGACAGAAGAATTCACCCCTCCACTTT. Protein: CASGPGQKNSPLHF. The chain uses TRBV7-9 and TRBJ1-6, with 7 bases matching TRBD1. Losses at the gene ends were 8 bases for V and 7 bases for J; bases not matched to a gene: 8. This CDR3 has 14 residues. Germline lookup yields CDR1 SEHNR and CDR2 FQNEAQ (reference sequence).

The chain couples TRBV7-8 to TRBJ2-4, with TRBD2 as a possible D gene (5 bases). The CDR3 consists of 20 residues. The V gene lost 5 bases and the J gene lost 2 bases, with 28 bases spanning the gap. Per the germline V gene, CDR1 is SGHVS and CDR2 is FQNEAQ. As DNA, the CDR3 is TGTGCCAGCAGCCCCCGGGCCACGGGATTGGCCCAACTCACCAAAAACATTCAGTACTTC. It specifies CASSPRATGLAQLTKNIQYF. The whole variable domain, filled in from reference TRBV7-8 and TRBJ2-4, reads GAGVSQSPRYKVAKRGQDVALRCDPISGHVSLFWYQQALGQGPEFLTYFQNEAQLDKSGLPSDRFFAERPEGSVSTLKIQRTQQEDSAVYLCASSPRATGLAQLTKNIQYFGAGTRLSVL.

The chain is built from TRBV6-5 and TRBJ2-3, with 7 bases that match TRBD1. The trim removed 0 bases at V and 6 bases at J, leaving 6 bases unmatched. The CDR3 is made up of 15 amino acids. CDR1 is MNHEY and CDR2 is SVGAGI in the germline V gene. The CDR3 region is CASSYSGTVLDTQYF. The CDR3 nucleotides read TGTGCCAGCAGTTACTCTGGGACAGTCCTTGATACGCAGTATTTT.